These 15 T cell receptor beta chains came from one sample sequenced in a study of graft-versus-host responses after intestinal transplantation. No cognate antigen is known for these TCRs. Assay used: immunoSEQ multiplex PCR; TCRdb lists only in-frame clones, some missing. This table has some 50,000 clones, roughly 80% appearing once. The sample was unstimulated CD4+ T cells sorted from spleen or lymph node cells, taken before transplant. Receptors were obtained from a human donor who was the organ donor for an intestinal transplant.

The V gene is TRBV18, the J gene TRBJ1-6, with a weak D call TRBD1 (5 bases). Germline V gives CDR1 KGHSH, CDR2 LQKENI. The CDR3 totals 14 residues. The V end was cut by 1 base, the J end by 10 bases, with 11 bases between. CDR3 amino acids: CASSPQGSESPLHF. CDR3 nucleotide sequence: TGTGCCAGCTCACCACAGGGGTCGGAATCACCCCTCCACTTT.

The chain combines TRBV25-1 with TRBJ2-3; D is uncertain. CDR3 size: 16 residues. In germline, CDR1 is MGHDK, CDR2 SYGVNS. Deletions cut 1 base from V and 4 bases from J, with 15 bases between. The chain's CDR3 is CASSESGVPYADTQYF. CDR3 bases: TGTGCCAGCAGTGAATCTGGGGTCCCCTACGCAGATACGCAGTATTTT.

V gene TRBV12-1 combines with J gene TRBJ2-7; TRBD2 reflects the table's D call only, with no check against the DNA. TRBV12-1 is a known pseudogene. This CDR3 is 15 amino acids long. CDR3 coding DNA: TGTGCCAGCAGCTTTTCGGGCGGGGGATCTTACGAGCAGTACTTC. Translating gives CASSFSGGGSYEQYF.

The CDR3: CASSPTGTEQYF. CDR3 bases: TGTGCCAGCAGCCCTACAGGAACCGAGCAGTACTTC. The chain carries TRBV11-3 and TRBJ2-7, with a tentative D call TRBD1 (5 bases). This CDR3 comprises 12 residues. Between the trimmed V and J ends, which lost 5 bases and 6 bases, there was a span of 11 bases. CDR1 SGHNT and CDR2 YENEEA come from the germline V gene.

The chain has TRBV18 and TRBJ2-2, with TRBD2 identical over 9 bases. V lost 2 bases and J lost 4; bases outside the gene matches: 5. The CDR3 length is 16 residues. The V gene's germline CDR1 is KGHSH and CDR2 LQKENI. CDR3 sequence (DNA): TGTGCCAGCTCACCATTAGCGGGAGTGGGCACCGGGGAGCTGTTTTTT. Translation: CASSPLAGVGTGELFF.

The V call is TRBV5-1, the J call TRBJ2-3, with TRBD2 matching over 8 bases. Germline-derived CDR1 and CDR2 are SGHRS and YFSETQ. J was trimmed by 3 bases and V by 0 bases; bases with no gene match: 6. The length of the CDR3 is 16 residues. The CDR3 protein is CASSLGTGGPTDTQYF. CDR3 nucleotide sequence: TGCGCCAGCAGCTTGGGGACGGGAGGGCCGACAGATACGCAGTATTTT.

The V and J genes are TRBV5-4 and TRBJ2-3; 12 bases map to TRBD2. This CDR3 region has 18 residues. The germline V gene has CDR1 SGHNT and CDR2 YYREEE (reference sequence). V trimming: 10 bases; J trimming: 3 bases; junction bases outside the gene matches: 18. CDR3 protein: CAAHPGASGGAGTDTQYF. In DNA, the CDR3 is TGTGCCGCCCACCCAGGGGCTAGCGGGGGGGCCGGGACAGATACGCAGTATTTT.

The chain joins TRBV7-9 to TRBJ2-1, with D tentatively TRBD2 (7 bases). Trimming left V 0 bases short and J 2 bases short, with 11 bases between. The germline V gene encodes CDR1 SEHNR and CDR2 FQNEAQ (reference sequence). The CDR3 covers 16 residues. CDR3 region: CASSLAGGLAYNEQFF. DNA for the CDR3: TGTGCCAGCAGCTTAGCGGGGGGGCTCGCCTACAATGAGCAGTTCTTC.

The chain employs TRBV11-3 and TRBJ2-7; TRBD1 aligns across 7 bases. Germline V gene sequence: CDR1 SGHNT, CDR2 YENEEA. Trimming cost V 5 bases and J 0 bases; bases outside gene matches: 4. CDR3 length: 14 amino acids. CDR3 sequence reads: CASSPTGFSYEQYF. CDR3 DNA: TGTGCCAGCAGCCCGACAGGGTTCTCCTACGAGCAGTACTTC.

This rearrangement joins TRBV14 to TRBJ2-1; 8 bases are shared with TRBD2. Trimming took 3 bases from V and 9 from J; bases not matched to a gene: 13. Germline values: CDR1 SGHDN, CDR2 FVKESK. CDR3 length equals 16 residues. CDR3 sequence (DNA): TGTGCCAGCAGCCACCTCGTCGGGGCGGGGGGAGGTGAGCAGTTCTTC. Translation: CASSHLVGAGGGEQFF.

V gene TRBV7-9 combines with J gene TRBJ1-2, with D tentatively TRBD1 (5 bases). Trimming pared 5 bases from V and 4 bases from J, leaving 20 bases between. Germline CDR1 and CDR2: SEHNR and FQNEAQ (reference sequence). This CDR3 contains 16 residues. Here the CDR3 DNA reads TGTGCCAGCAGCCCCCCGGGTCAGGGTGGTTCCTATGGCTACACCTTC. This gives the protein CASSPPGQGGSYGYTF.

The V gene is TRBV4-3, the J gene TRBJ2-5; 10 positions match TRBD1. The CDR3 spans 15 residues. V shed 3 bases, J shed 8 bases, and the junction held 9 bases outside the gene matches. Germline V gives CDR1 LGHNA, CDR2 YSLEER. The CDR3 DNA sequence: TGCGCCAGCAGCCAGGAGACAGGGGGCTTAGGTACCCAGTACTTC. This codes for CASSQETGGLGTQYF.

This chain uses TRBV19 with TRBJ2-3; D possibly matches TRBD1 or TRBD2 (5 bases each). The CDR3 is 16 amino acids. V was pared by 4 bases and J by 0 bases, with 14 bases between. Germline V gene data show CDR1 as LNHDA and CDR2 as SQIVND (reference sequence). CDR3 coding DNA: TGTGCCAGTAGTACGGGACGTTTGACTAGCACAGATACGCAGTATTTT. It is translated as CASSTGRLTSTDTQYF.

The chain uses TRBV7-8 and TRBJ2-2, with 7 bases fitting TRBD1. V trimming: 4 bases; J trimming: 4 bases; junction bases outside the gene matches: 9. This CDR3 is 16 amino acids long. The germline V gene has CDR1 SGHVS and CDR2 FQNEAQ. The CDR3 DNA reads as TGTGCCAGCAGCTCAGGACGATCAGGGGGCACCGGGGAGCTGTTTTTT. It encodes CASSSGRSGGTGELFF.

As DNA, the CDR3 is TGCGCCAGCAGCTTGCAGGGACAGGGGGGTACTGAAGCTTTCTTT. Translating gives CASSLQGQGGTEAFF. V gene TRBV5-1 combines with J gene TRBJ1-1, with TRBD1 identical over 11 bases. The CDR3 totals 15 residues. CDR1 and CDR2 from the germline V gene are SGHRS and YFSETQ. Trimming removed 1 base from V and 5 bases from J; junction bases left unmatched: 4.